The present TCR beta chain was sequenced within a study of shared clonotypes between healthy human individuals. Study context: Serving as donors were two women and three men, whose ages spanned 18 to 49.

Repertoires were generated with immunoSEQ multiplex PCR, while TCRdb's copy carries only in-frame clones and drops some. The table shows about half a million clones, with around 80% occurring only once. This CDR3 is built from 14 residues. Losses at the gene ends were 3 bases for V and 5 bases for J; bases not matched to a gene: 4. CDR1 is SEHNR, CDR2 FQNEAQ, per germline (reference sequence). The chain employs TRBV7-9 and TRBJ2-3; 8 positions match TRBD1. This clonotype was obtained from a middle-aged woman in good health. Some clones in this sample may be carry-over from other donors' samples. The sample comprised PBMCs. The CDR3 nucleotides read TGTGCCAGCAGCTTGACAGGGGCGCGAGATACGCAGTATTTT. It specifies CASSLTGARDTQYF.